This is a list of T cell receptor beta chains from one sample in a study of shared clonotypes between healthy human individuals. Data came from immunoSEQ multiplex PCR; TCRdb stores just in-frame clones and leaves some out. The repertoire consists of under 850,000 clones, with 90% to 95% occurring once and the leading ten covering less than 25%. Sequencing input: naive CD8+ T cells sorted from blood. The receptor source for this set is a man aged 25-40 years in good health. CDR3s include the opening cysteine and the closing phenylalanine or tryptophan. D genes are given only for firm matches. Only some rows state a clone size, as once, few, many or a class for expanded clones.

d_call,v_call,j_call,clone_size,cdr3_nt,cdr3_aa
-,TRBV29-1,TRBJ1-5,-,TGCAGCGTTGGGGTTAGCCTTGGGGGGCGTAATACCCAGCCCCAGCATTTT,CSVGVSLGGRNTQPQHF
-,TRBV4-3,TRBJ2-2,-,TGCGCCAGCAGCCAAGATGTGTCCAATACCCCCGGGGAGCTGTTTTTT,CASSQDVSNTPGELFF
-,TRBV13,TRBJ2-7,-,TGTGCCAGCAGCCTCACTGAGGGGTACGAGCAGTACTTC,CASSLTEGYEQYF
-,TRBV13,TRBJ2-7,-,TGTGCCAGCAGCTTGAGGGGGGGCGGATGGAGCTACGAGCAGTACTTC,CASSLRGGGWSYEQYF
-,TRBV7-2,TRBJ2-2,-,TGTGCCAGCAGCCCCGGATGGGGCCTAAGAGTTACCGGGGAGCTGTTTTTT,CASSPGWGLRVTGELFF
-,TRBV7-2,TRBJ2-5,-,TGTGCCAGCAGCCTCGACAGCACAGCGACCCAGTACTTC,CASSLDSTATQYF
-,TRBV14,TRBJ2-1,-,TGTGCCAGCAGCCAACACTCCTACAATGAGCAGTTCTTC,CASSQHSYNEQFF
TRBD2,TRBV19,TRBJ2-3,-,TGTGCCAGTAGTATAGGTGCGGGACTACGCACAGATACGCAGTATTTT,CASSIGAGLRTDTQYF
TRBD2,TRBV5-1,TRBJ2-3,-,TGCGCCAGCAGCGCCGGGACTAGCGGGACCTCCGATACGCAGTATTTT,CASSAGTSGTSDTQYF
-,TRBV6-5,TRBJ2-1,-,TGTGCCAGCAGAATAGGACTAAGCTCCTACAATGAGCAGTTCTTC,CASRIGLSSYNEQFF
TRBD2,TRBV29-1,TRBJ2-3,-,TGCAGCGGGGTACTAGCGGGAGAGGCAGATACGCAGTATTTT,CSGVLAGEADTQYF
TRBD2,TRBV4-1,TRBJ2-3,-,TGCGCCAGCAGCCAAGGTAGACTAGCGGCGACAGATACGCAGTATTTT,CASSQGRLAATDTQYF
-,TRBV4-3,TRBJ2-1,-,TGCGCCAGCAGCCTAACCGAACTAACAGGTACCTCCTACAATGAGCAGTTCTTC,CASSLTELTGTSYNEQFF
-,TRBV30,TRBJ2-1,-,TGTGCCTGGAGCGGGATCCCGTCTCTAGGGCCTTACAATGAGCAGTTCTTC,CAWSGIPSLGPYNEQFF
-,TRBV5-1,TRBJ2-3,-,TGCGCCAGCAGCTTGGGTCGCACCACAGATACGCAGTATTTT,CASSLGRTTDTQYF
TRBD1,TRBV29-1,TRBJ2-3,few,TGCAGCGTTGAAGGGGACAGACTGGATACGCAGTATTTT,CSVEGDRLDTQYF
-,TRBV4-1,TRBJ1-1,-,TGCGCCAGCAGCCAAGACAAGGCGGGGAACACTGAAGCTTTCTTT,CASSQDKAGNTEAFF
TRBD2,TRBV29-1,TRBJ2-1,-,TGCAGCGCCCGGGGGGCTAGCGGGAACTCCTACAATGAGCAGTTCTTC,CSARGASGNSYNEQFF
-,TRBV7-9,TRBJ2-5,-,TGTGCCAGCAGCGGCGACCCTGACCAAGAGACCCAGTACTTC,CASSGDPDQETQYF
TRBD1,TRBV7-9,TRBJ1-4,once,TGTGCCAGCAGCGAATACCGGGACAGGGGCCATGAAAAACTGTTTTTT,CASSEYRDRGHEKLFF
TRBD2,TRBV7-8,TRBJ2-7,once,TGTGCCAGCAGCTTAGGAGAGCGGGAGAACGAGCAGTACTTC,CASSLGERENEQYF
TRBD2,TRBV7-2,TRBJ2-7,-,TGTGCCAGCAGCCCACTAGCGGTAGCCTCCTACGAGCAGTACTTC,CASSPLAVASYEQYF
TRBD2,TRBV27,TRBJ2-1,-,TGTGCCAGCAGCCCCGGGGCTAGCGGGAGTAATGAGCAGTTCTTC,CASSPGASGSNEQFF
-,TRBV9,TRBJ2-1,-,TGTGCCAGCAGCGTAGAGTCGGCAGGGGTGTCCAATGAGCAGTTCTTC,CASSVESAGVSNEQFF
-,TRBV28,TRBJ2-2,few,TGTGCCAGCAGATTGGAACCGACCGGGGAGCTGTTTTTT,CASRLEPTGELFF
-,TRBV27,TRBJ2-7,-,TGTGCCAGCAGTTTAGTTCCGGGCGGGTCCTACGAGCAGTACTTC,CASSLVPGGSYEQYF
-,TRBV10-3,TRBJ2-1,-,TGTGCCATCAGTGAGAGAACTAGGGAGCAGTTCTTC,CAISERTREQFF
TRBD2,TRBV7-9,TRBJ2-1,few,TGTGCCAGCAGCTTAGTCAAAGCGGGAGCCGATGAGCAGTTCTTC,CASSLVKAGADEQFF
-,TRBV11-2,TRBJ2-7,-,TGTGCCAGCAGCCTAGATAGGGGGGGCTACGAGCAGTACTTC,CASSLDRGGYEQYF
TRBD2,TRBV11-2,TRBJ2-1,-,TGTGCCAGCAGAATAGCGGGAGTCTATGAGCAGTTCTTC,CASRIAGVYEQFF
-,TRBV5-4,TRBJ2-7,-,TGTGCCAGCAGCTTCCAGGGGGGAAACGAGCAGTACTTC,CASSFQGGNEQYF
TRBD2,TRBV7-3,TRBJ2-2,-,TGTGCCAGCAGCCCAGGACTAGCGGGAGGGTTCACCGGGGAGCTGTTTTTT,CASSPGLAGGFTGELFF
TRBD2,TRBV11-3,TRBJ2-3,-,TGTGCCAGCAGCCTAGGGACTAGCGGAGCAGGCACAGATACGCAGTATTTT,CASSLGTSGAGTDTQYF
-,TRBV13,TRBJ1-3,-,TGTGCCAGCAGCCGCACAGGGCGCGGAAACACCATATATTTT,CASSRTGRGNTIYF
TRBD1,TRBV28,TRBJ2-1,-,TGTGCCAGCAGTTCGATCCGGGACAGGGAGTATAATGAGCAGTTCTTC,CASSSIRDREYNEQFF
-,TRBV27,TRBJ2-7,-,TGTGCCAGCAGTCCCCGGGTAGACCTCTACGAGCAGTACTTC,CASSPRVDLYEQYF
-,TRBV9,TRBJ2-1,-,TGTGCCAGCAGCGCCCCTACAGGTATTGAGCAGTTCTTC,CASSAPTGIEQFF
-,TRBV11-2,TRBJ2-7,few,TGTGCCAGCAGCTTCGGCCAGGGCTACGAGCAGTACTTC,CASSFGQGYEQYF
-,TRBV27,TRBJ2-7,once,TGTGCCAGCAGTTTAAGCAGGGTCTACGAGCAGTACTTC,CASSLSRVYEQYF
-,TRBV27,TRBJ1-1,-,TGTGCCAGCAGTACCCCCCAGGGAGGAGCTTTCTTT,CASSTPQGGAFF
-,TRBV5-1,TRBJ2-1,-,TGCGCCAGCAACCCTAAGACGGGATTCGATGAGCAGTTCTTC,CASNPKTGFDEQFF
-,TRBV9,TRBJ2-7,-,TGTGCCAGCAGCGCAACAGAATACTACGAGCAGTACTTC,CASSATEYYEQYF
-,TRBV5-6,TRBJ2-7,-,TGTGCCAGCAGCTTGGTTCAGGCTCCCTACGAGCAGTACTTC,CASSLVQAPYEQYF
-,TRBV7-6,TRBJ2-7,-,TGTGCCAGCAGCTTCCACAGGGTGGCCGGGTCCTACGAGCAGTACTTC,CASSFHRVAGSYEQYF
TRBD2,TRBV7-9,TRBJ2-1,-,TGTGCCAGCAGGATGGACGGGGGGTTAGACAATGAGCAGTTCTTC,CASRMDGGLDNEQFF
TRBD1,TRBV7-9,TRBJ2-7,-,TGTGCCAGCAGCCCCCCGACAGGGTTGAACTACGAGCAGTACTTC,CASSPPTGLNYEQYF
-,TRBV9,TRBJ2-1,-,TGTGCCAGCAGCGTAGACGGTTTGGGTGAGCAGTTCTTC,CASSVDGLGEQFF
-,TRBV7-6,TRBJ2-3,-,TGTGCCAGCAGCTTAATAACGGCGGATACGCAGTATTTT,CASSLITADTQYF
TRBD1,TRBV27,TRBJ2-7,-,TGTGCCAGCAGTTCATACCGGGACAGGGGGTCCTACGAGCAGTACTTC,CASSSYRDRGSYEQYF
-,TRBV6-6,TRBJ2-1,-,TGTGCCAGCAGTCCCGAAGGGTTGGGTTCCTACAATGAGCAGTTCTTC,CASSPEGLGSYNEQFF
-,TRBV19,TRBJ2-2,-,TGTGCCAGTAGTATCCTAACTAGGGACACCGGGGAGCTGTTTTTT,CASSILTRDTGELFF
TRBD2,TRBV7-8,TRBJ2-1,-,TGTGCCAGCAGCCACCTAGCGGGAGTGAGGAATGAGCAGTTCTTC,CASSHLAGVRNEQFF
TRBD1,TRBV5-1,TRBJ2-7,-,TGCGCCAGCAGCTTGGGGACAGGGGGCGACTACGAGCAGTACTTC,CASSLGTGGDYEQYF